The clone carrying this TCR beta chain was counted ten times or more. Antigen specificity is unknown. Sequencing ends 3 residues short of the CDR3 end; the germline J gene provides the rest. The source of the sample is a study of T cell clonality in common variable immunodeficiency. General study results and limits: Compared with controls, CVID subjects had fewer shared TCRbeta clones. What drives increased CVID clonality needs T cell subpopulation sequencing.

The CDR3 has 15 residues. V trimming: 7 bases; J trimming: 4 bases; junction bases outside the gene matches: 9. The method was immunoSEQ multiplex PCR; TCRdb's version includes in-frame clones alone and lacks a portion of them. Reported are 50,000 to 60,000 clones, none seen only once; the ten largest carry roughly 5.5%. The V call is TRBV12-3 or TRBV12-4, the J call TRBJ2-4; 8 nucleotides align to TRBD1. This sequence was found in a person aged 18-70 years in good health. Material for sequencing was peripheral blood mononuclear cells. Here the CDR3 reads CASTPGGGTKNIQYF. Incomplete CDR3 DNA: TGTGCCAGCACCCCAGGGGGCGGGACGAAAAACATT.